This T cell receptor beta chain was sequenced in a study of identifying expanded T cells in peripheral blood. Study outcomes and limitations: Clone count variance between approximately two-week samples rose with total template count.

CDR3 length equals 12 residues. The V end lost 0 bases, the J end lost 8 bases, and 8 bases lay between the germline ends. Per the germline V gene, CDR1 is WNHNN and CDR2 is SYGVQD (reference sequence). Of note for this clone: The antigen is unknown.

TCRdb keeps only in-frame clones here, not all; method: immunoSEQ multiplex PCR. The repertoire holds 75,000 to 90,000 clones, about 90% seen once, with roughly 7% in the top ten. No infections or other immune events were documented during collection. This TCR was recovered from a person between 18 and 75 years old in good health. The chain recombines TRBV10-1 with TRBJ2-7; D unclear. The material sequenced was blood. The CDR3 DNA reads as TGCGCCAGCAGTGAGTCGGGGTTCAAGCAGTACTTC. It encodes CASSESGFKQYF.